Listed here are 10 T cell receptor beta chains from one sample, sequenced in a study of T-cell memory formation after mild COVID-19. TCRdb called the 5' RACE reads again in MiXCR, with one record for every CDR3 protein. The sample consists of around 390,000 distinct CDR3 sequences, around a sixth of them appearing once. Material: PBMCs or a T cell subset sorted from them (not recorded which). Receptors originate from a man aged 18 to 29 who had mild COVID-19 (a few samples of this study predate the infection). Cell type and time point are not known.

This clonotype was counted only a few times. CDR3 residues: CASSESGTDIFF. The DNA for the CDR3 is TGCGCCAGCAGTGAGAGCGGGACAGACATTTTCTTT. The chain is built from TRBV10-2 and TRBJ1-1; the match to TRBD1 covers 7 bases. Trimming at V came to 2 bases and at J to 13 bases, leaving 7 bases not matched to a gene. This CDR3 contains 12 residues. CDR1 is WSHSY, CDR2 SAAADI, per germline.

This chain joins TRBV9 and TRBJ1-3, with 11 bases matching TRBD1. J was trimmed by 4 bases and V by 4 bases; bases with no gene match: 7. CDR1 SGDLS and CDR2 YYNGEE come from the germline V gene. This CDR3 has 16 amino acids. CDR3 sequence reads: CASSPRDRGLGNTIYF. DNA of the CDR3: TGTGCCAGCAGCCCCCGGGACAGGGGGTTGGGAAACACCATATATTTT.

This clonotype has just a few counts. The V gene is TRBV12-3 or TRBV12-4, the J gene TRBJ1-5; 8 nucleotides align to TRBD1. CDR3 length: 15 amino acids. V lost 5 bases and J lost 5; bases outside the gene matches: 8. This CDR3 reads CASSPRQGWDQPQHF. In DNA, the CDR3 is TGTGCCAGCAGTCCCAGACAGGGGTGGGATCAGCCCCAGCATTTT.

The rearrangement links TRBV12-3 or TRBV12-4 to TRBJ2-3; D uncertain. V shed 4 bases and J shed 5 bases, with 4 bases lying between them. The CDR3 sequence is 11 residues long. The CDR3 here is CASSSEDTQYF. The CDR3 DNA is TGTGCCAGCAGTTCCGAAGATACGCAGTATTTT.

The V and J genes are TRBV30 and TRBJ2-5, with D hard to call. The CDR3 runs to 11 residues. CDR1 is GTSNPN, CDR2 SVGIG, per germline (reference sequence). V lost 0 bases to trimming and J lost 1 base, with 0 bases between them. The CDR3 DNA sequence: TGTGCCTGGAGTGTCCAAGAGACCCAGTACTTC. This gives the protein CAWSVQETQYF.

In the case of this clonotype: An end of the junction differs from the germline gene, which may be a read error. The V call is TRBV29-1, the J call TRBJ2-1; tentative D call: TRBD1 (5 bases). Germline V gene sequence: CDR1 SQVTM, CDR2 ANQGSEA. The CDR3 totals 12 residues. CDR3 nucleotides: TGCAGCGTTGTGGGGCAGACCAATGACCAGTTCTTC. Translation: CSVVGQTNDQFF.

This clonotype turned up a few times. The chain has TRBV29-1 and TRBJ2-2, with 8 bases that match TRBD1. The CDR3 contains 13 residues. Germline CDR1 is SQVTM and CDR2 is ANQGSEA. The V gene end was trimmed by 6 bases and the J gene end by 7 bases; junction bases not matched to a gene: 7. In DNA, the CDR3 is TGCAGCGTAACAGGGGGGTGGAGCGGGGAGCTGTTTTTT. Translation gives CSVTGGWSGELFF.

In its sample, this clonotype was seen a few times. The V call is TRBV29-1, the J call TRBJ1-5, with 8 bases lining up with TRBD1. Trimming took 5 bases from V and 9 from J; bases not matched to a gene: 9. In germline, CDR1 is SQVTM, CDR2 ANQGSEA. The CDR3 length is 13 residues. The CDR3 protein is CSVRDRLLGPQHF. CDR3 bases: TGCAGCGTTAGGGACAGGCTCCTAGGGCCCCAGCATTTT.

This clonotype was counted a few times. CDR3 sequence reads: CASSPPGQGGGEAFF. Written as DNA, the CDR3 is TGTGCCAGCAGCCCCCCGGGACAGGGTGGGGGTGAAGCTTTCTTT. The chain links TRBV7-9 to TRBJ1-1; 9 bases line up with TRBD1. Germline V gives CDR1 SEHNR, CDR2 FQNEAQ (reference sequence). CDR3 length: 15 amino acids. V lost 5 bases, J lost 7 bases, and 11 bases stayed unmatched.

The chain couples TRBV7-9 to TRBJ1-1; D is uncertain. V lost 3 bases and J 1 base, leaving 12 bases between the germline ends. This CDR3 is 15 amino acids long. Germline V gene lookup returns CDR1 SEHNR and CDR2 FQNEAQ (reference sequence). DNA of the CDR3: TGTGCCAGCAGCTTTCCTGGACGTTGGAACACTGAAGCTTTCTTT. As protein: CASSFPGRWNTEAFF.